This TCR beta chain was captured in a study of vaccination and CD4 T cells after COVID-19. At the level of the study: Participants were vaccinated with two doses, given as either BNT162b2 or mRNA-1273 vaccine. Study results and limitations: Within convalescent individuals, 304 out of 307 vaccine-specific clones proved to be spike mono-reactive.

An Oncomine TCR Beta short-read assay was used to sequence the DNA from cultured CD4+ T cells. Scientists extracted genomic DNA from CD4+ T cells grown in culture. Using its own MiXCR run on the PCR reads, TCRdb lists one record per CDR3 protein. Of thousands of distinct CDR3 sequences listed, 60% were seen once; the top ten hold 60% to 85%. Treatment noted: 10-day PBMC culture with coronavirus spike peptide pools or control peptides (ViraFEST assay). CD4+ T lymphocytes from the unexposed donor were collected before the COVID-19 pandemic (2011-2018). Of note for this clonotype: No antigen is known for it.

This CDR3 has 14 amino acids. CDR1 DFQATT and CDR2 SNEGSKA come from the germline V gene (reference sequence). V was trimmed by 5 bases and J by 1 base, leaving 14 bases between them. This clonotype was sampled from a human donor in good health. Source material: CD4+ T cells from blood, cultured in vitro. This chain links TRBV20-1 with TRBJ2-5; D call uncertain. The CDR3 nucleotides read TGCAGTGCTTTCCGACACCCAGCCCAAGAGACCCAGTACTTC. Protein product: CSAFRHPAQETQYF.